This TCR beta chain was captured in a study of CD8 T cells in ankylosing spondylitis. The study's findings and limits: Made up of eight highly homologous variants, a TCR beta motif appeared characteristic of ankylosing spondylitis blood.

MiXCR, applied by TCRdb to the 5' RACE reads, yields one record per CDR3 protein. The sample consists of about 170,000 distinct CDR3 sequences, roughly 18% of them appearing once. This CDR3 spans 16 amino acids. The V segment lost 5 bases and the J segment 3 bases; nucleotides outside the gene matches: 5. Germline V gene data show CDR1 as DFQATT and CDR2 as SNEGSKA (reference sequence). Remarks on this clonotype: The target antigen is unknown.

Sequencing was carried out using blood, either unsorted or a sorted T cell fraction (not recorded which). V usage is TRBV20-1 and J usage is TRBJ2-6, with 12 bases lining up with TRBD1. This receptor was obtained from a male donor with ankylosing spondylitis or in good health (not recorded which). DNA of the CDR3: TGCAGTGCTGGGGGACAGGGGGCGCTTGGGGCCAACGTCCTGACTTTC. Its translation: CSAGGQGALGANVLTF.